The TCR beta chain under discussion was sequenced for a study of CD8 T cells in ankylosing spondylitis. Study outcomes and limitations: It was reported that disease-linked clones were significantly enriched in matched ankylosing spondylitis synovial fluid.

Quantitative molecular-barcoded 5'-RACE generated the TCR beta libraries. Each CDR3 protein is one row after TCRdb ran MiXCR on the 5' RACE reads. The sample includes about 200,000 distinct CDR3 sequences, about 26% of them seen just once. This clonotype was found many times. Its antigen is unknown. The CDR3 totals 12 residues. Germline V gene sequence: CDR1 LGHNA, CDR2 YSLEER. Trimming took 8 bases from V and 7 from J, leaving 12 bases between them. Sample: blood, either unsorted or a sorted T cell fraction (not recorded which). The chain carries TRBV4-3 and TRBJ2-1; D is undetermined. The source is a male donor with ankylosing spondylitis or in good health (not recorded which). The CDR3, as DNA: TGCGCCAGCGCTTCAGAGGTGAATGAGCAGTTCTTC. Protein sequence: CASASEVNEQFF.